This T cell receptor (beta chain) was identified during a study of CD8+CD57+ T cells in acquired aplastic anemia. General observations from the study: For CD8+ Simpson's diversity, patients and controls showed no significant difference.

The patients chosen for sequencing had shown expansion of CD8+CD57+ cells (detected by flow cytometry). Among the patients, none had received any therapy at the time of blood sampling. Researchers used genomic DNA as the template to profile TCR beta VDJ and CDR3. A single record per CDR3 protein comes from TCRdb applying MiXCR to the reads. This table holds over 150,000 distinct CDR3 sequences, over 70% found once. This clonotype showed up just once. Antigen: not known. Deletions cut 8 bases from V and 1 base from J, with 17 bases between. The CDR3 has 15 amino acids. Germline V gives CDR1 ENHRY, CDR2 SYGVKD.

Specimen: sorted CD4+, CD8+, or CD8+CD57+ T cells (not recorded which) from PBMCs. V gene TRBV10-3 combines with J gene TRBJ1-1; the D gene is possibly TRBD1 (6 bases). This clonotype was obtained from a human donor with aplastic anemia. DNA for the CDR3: TGTGCCATCGCACCCCTCGGGGGGGCGAACACTGAAGCTTTCTTT. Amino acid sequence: CAIAPLGGANTEAFF.